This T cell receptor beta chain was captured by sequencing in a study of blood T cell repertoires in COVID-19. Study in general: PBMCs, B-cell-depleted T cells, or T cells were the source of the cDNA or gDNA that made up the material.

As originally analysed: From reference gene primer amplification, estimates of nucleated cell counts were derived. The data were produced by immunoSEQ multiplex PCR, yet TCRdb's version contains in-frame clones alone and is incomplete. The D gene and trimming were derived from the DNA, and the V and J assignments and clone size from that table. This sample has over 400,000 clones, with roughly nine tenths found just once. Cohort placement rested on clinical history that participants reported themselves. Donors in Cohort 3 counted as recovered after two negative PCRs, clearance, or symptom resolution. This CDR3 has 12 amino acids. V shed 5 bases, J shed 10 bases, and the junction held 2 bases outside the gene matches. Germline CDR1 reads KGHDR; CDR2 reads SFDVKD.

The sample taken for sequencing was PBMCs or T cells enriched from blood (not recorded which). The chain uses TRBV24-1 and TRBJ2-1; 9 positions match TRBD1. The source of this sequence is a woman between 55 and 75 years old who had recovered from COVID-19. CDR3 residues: CATSVGTGEQFF. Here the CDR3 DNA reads TGTGCCACCAGTGTCGGGACAGGGGAGCAGTTCTTC.